This TCR beta chain was sequenced for a study of early T cells in non-severe SARS-CoV-2 infection. V lost 6 bases and J lost 7, with 19 bases in between. This CDR3 is 15 amino acids long. From germline, CDR1 is DFQATT and CDR2 SNEGSKA (reference sequence). Individual cDNA molecules received unique molecular identifiers during library preparation. TCRdb independently ran MiXCR on the 5' RACE reads; one entry per CDR3 protein. The sample contains over 75,000 distinct CDR3 sequences, about 15% of which appear only once. Study-wide results and limits: Using VDJdb, the matching emphasized anti-spike CD8 responses while missing private and CD4 specificities.

This clonotype was seen many times. Its matching antigen is unknown. The TCR originated in an adult who was a healthcare worker with PCR-confirmed SARS-CoV-2 infection or an uninfected control (not recorded which). The sample was whole blood. This chain joins TRBV20-1 and TRBJ1-6, with a weak D call TRBD1 (5 bases). CDR3 in amino acids: CSARQPGRINSPLHF. The CDR3 DNA follows: TGCAGTGCGAGGCAACCGGGACGGATAAATTCACCCCTCCACTTT.